One TCR beta chain is described in this entry. Clones were sequenced by immunoSEQ multiplex PCR, and TCRdb holds only the in-frame ones, with some missing. The data show roughly 75,000 clones, with 82% seen just once and under 6.5% held by the top ten. This entry is derived from a study of radiation and T cells in renal cell carcinoma. Time point: blood 2 weeks post-SBRT. Treatment described: 15 Gy SBRT to primary tumor, nephrectomy 4 weeks later. After SBRT, blood was collected at 2 and 4 weeks, plus baseline. The source was blood, collected from a patient whose treatment included radiotherapy and nephrectomy. This TCR derives from a man in his sixties with renal cell carcinoma.

This chain's CDR3 is CASSLRGLAGRETQYF. CDR3 DNA sequence: TGTGCCAGCAGCTTACGGGGACTAGCGGGCCGGGAGACCCAGTACTTC. The chain recombines TRBV7-2 with TRBJ2-5; 12 bases line up with TRBD2. The CDR3 spans 16 residues. Germline V gene lookup returns CDR1 SGHTA and CDR2 FQGNSA. V was pared by 2 bases and J by 5 bases, with 6 bases of the junction left unmatched.